This T cell receptor beta chain was identified during a study of shared clonotypes between healthy human individuals. Study summary: There were three CD4 naive, three CD4 memory, two CD8 naive and one CD8 memory plates per donor.

Terminally differentiated effector memory CD45RA+ cells were excluded from the naive CD8 cells, which were CD45RO-negative and positively selected for CCR7. In the case of this clone: Its cognate antigen is unknown.

The CDR3 consists of 15 residues. The germline V gene encodes CDR1 GTSNPN and CDR2 SVGIG (reference sequence). V shed 3 bases and J 5 bases; nucleotides not matched to a gene: 12. Findings and limits, study-wide: An expected dependence of interdonor clonotype sharing on sequencing depth was noted.

Deep-level assay runs were performed. Profiled with immunoSEQ multiplex PCR; TCRdb holds only in-frame clones, not every one. The repertoire holds roughly 2,000,000 clones, 80% to 95% seen once, with around 1.7% in the top ten. The chain couples TRBV30 to TRBJ2-5, with 7 bases that match TRBD1. The sample was naive CD8+ T cells from PBMCs. This TCR derives from a man aged 18 to 30 in good health. Some clones in this sample may be carry-over from other donors' samples. The CDR3 loop reads CAWRTGYGGLETQYF. The CDR3, as DNA: TGTGCCTGGAGGACAGGGTATGGGGGCCTGGAGACCCAGTACTTC.